Listed here are 23 T cell receptor beta chains from one sample, sequenced in a study of human T cells and chemical hapten exposure (dated by TCRdb to about 2021). Library preparation used RACE. TCRdb lists the instrument as NextSeq 500. In-frame beta chains were kept once TCRdb had trimmed the public reads at Q25 with fastp and called clones with MiXCR. All rows with the same CDR3 protein become a single entry with the most common DNA and genes. The sample records more than 75,000 distinct CDR3 sequences, about 9.3% of which are singletons. The top ten clonotypes cover 2% to 2.5% of the sample. The time point label for this specimen denotes: patch test 2, 6 weeks after DPC sensitization. The meaning of the sample's treatment or condition label: therapeutic diphenylcyclopropenone sensitization with weekly scalp DPC. Specimen: whole blood, collected in connection with sensitization to the hapten diphenylcyclopropenone (DPC). Receptors originate from a woman between 40 and 50 years old with alopecia areata. Some clones in this sample may be carry-over from other donors' samples.

This clonotype was counted many times. The gene calls are TRBV29-1 and TRBJ2-7; either TRBD1 or TRBD2 may fit D (5 bases each). Germline V gene data show CDR1 as SQVTM and CDR2 as ANQGSEA. The CDR3 totals 16 residues. Trimming took off 4 bases at V and 2 bases at J, with 21 bases between the two ends. In nucleotides, the CDR3 is TGCAGCGTTGGTGGGGGTGTAAGCGGTGGCGCCTACGAGCAGTACTTC. This encodes CSVGGGVSGGAYEQYF.

This sequence joins TRBV6-4 and TRBJ2-3; 7 nucleotides agree with TRBD2. Germline V gene data show CDR1 as MRHNA and CDR2 as SNTAGT. J gave up 6 bases and V 0 bases, and 3 bases lay outside the gene matches. The CDR3 loop spans 14 amino acids. The CDR3 reads CASSDSPGGDTQYF. In DNA form, the CDR3 reads TGTGCCAGCAGTGACTCGCCCGGGGGGGATACGCAGTATTTT.

This clonotype was seen a handful of times. The chain employs TRBV19 and TRBJ2-1; tentative D call: TRBD2 (5 bases). The V end lost 4 bases, the J end lost 0 bases, and 19 bases lay between the germline ends. Looked up from germline, CDR1 is LNHDA and CDR2 is SQIVND (reference sequence). The CDR3 is 18 residues long. CDR3 sequence (DNA): TGTGCCAGTAGTAAAGACGGGGTGGGGTCCAGCTCCTACAATGAGCAGTTCTTC. This sequence encodes CASSKDGVGSSSYNEQFF.

This clonotype showed up many times. The genes are TRBV12-3 or TRBV12-4 and TRBJ2-1; D remains unclear. Trimming took off 3 bases at V and 8 bases at J, with 5 bases between the two ends. CDR3 length equals 11 residues. The CDR3 region is CASSFTHEQFF. In DNA, the CDR3 is TGTGCCAGCAGTTTTACCCATGAGCAGTTCTTC.

The rearrangement links TRBV6-5 to TRBJ1-6, with TRBD1 identical over 7 bases. This CDR3 region has 17 residues. After removal of 5 bases from V and 2 bases from J, the junction contained 9 bases not matched to a gene. Per the germline V gene, CDR1 is MNHEY and CDR2 is SVGAGI. The CDR3 loop reads CASSRPTGAPYNSPLHF. The CDR3 DNA sequence: TGTGCCAGCAGTAGGCCTACAGGGGCCCCCTATAATTCACCCCTCCACTTT.

This clonotype was recorded a few times. This chain uses TRBV11-2 with TRBJ2-1; TRBD2 matches at 7 bases. Unmatched junction bases numbered 10, after V lost 6 bases and J lost 8 bases. CDR3 length: 14 amino acids. The germline CDR1 and CDR2 sequences are SGHAT and FQNNGV. The CDR3 here is CASRPSGWEHEQFF. The CDR3, as DNA: TGTGCCAGCAGACCTAGCGGTTGGGAGCATGAGCAGTTCTTC.

This clonotype has a count of ten or more. The V call is TRBV6-4, the J call TRBJ2-1; 7 bases are a match to TRBD1. V lost 4 bases and J lost 8; bases outside the gene matches: 2. CDR1 is MRHNA and CDR2 is SNTAGT in the germline V gene. This CDR3 comprises 12 residues. CDR3 residues: CASSGGGDEQFF. The CDR3 nucleotides are TGTGCCAGCAGTGGAGGGGGCGATGAGCAGTTCTTC.

This clonotype was counted a few times. The chain employs TRBV18 and TRBJ2-5; TRBD2 matches 7 bases. From germline, CDR1 is KGHSH and CDR2 LQKENI. The CDR3 totals 15 residues. The junction had 5 bases not matched to a gene; V was cut back by 3 bases and J by 1 base. CDR3 amino acids: CASSPFSSGQETQYF. The CDR3, as DNA: TGTGCCAGCTCACCCTTCTCTAGCGGCCAAGAGACCCAGTACTTC.

The sample holds a few counts of this clonotype. CDR3 protein: CASSRSGGTDTQYF. In DNA, the CDR3 is TGTGCCAGCAGCCGGTCAGGAGGCACAGATACGCAGTATTTT. This chain joins TRBV7-2 and TRBJ2-3, with D unresolved. This CDR3 spans 14 amino acids. Germline V gene lookup returns CDR1 SGHTA and CDR2 FQGNSA. Trimming removed 5 bases at V and 1 base at J, with 10 bases between.

Only a few counts were recorded for this clonotype. The chain links TRBV10-3 to TRBJ2-7; tentatively, D is TRBD1 (5 bases). The CDR3 loop spans 13 amino acids. The germline V gene has CDR1 ENHRY and CDR2 SYGVKD. V was clipped by 8 bases and J by 6 bases, with 17 bases between them. The CDR3 nucleotides are TGTGCCATCGGACGACAGCGAGCAGTCGAGCAGTACTTC. It encodes CAIGRQRAVEQYF.

This clonotype was recorded many times. The chain has TRBV6-5 and TRBJ2-1, with D maybe TRBD2 (7 bases). V lost 2 bases and J 9 bases, leaving 23 bases between the germline ends. The germline CDR1 and CDR2 sequences are MNHEY and SVGAGI. This CDR3 region has 17 residues. CDR3 sequence reads: CASSYGRGAGAHGEQFF. CDR3 in DNA: TGTGCCAGCAGTTACGGCCGGGGGGCGGGAGCCCACGGTGAGCAGTTCTTC.

This clonotype was seen more than once but under ten times. V and J are TRBV19 and TRBJ2-2, with D maybe TRBD2 (6 bases). CDR3 length: 16 residues. V was pared by 7 bases and J by 2 bases, with 17 bases between. The germline CDR1 and CDR2 sequences are LNHDA and SQIVND (reference sequence). The CDR3 spells CASTAAVGGNTGELFF. Written as DNA, the CDR3 is TGTGCCAGTACAGCCGCCGTGGGAGGAAACACCGGGGAGCTGTTTTTT. Based on the CDR3 plus reference TRBV19 and TRBJ2-2, the full variable domain is DGGITQSPKYLFRKEGQNVTLSCEQNLNHDAMYWYRQDPGQGLRLIYYSQIVNDFQKGDIAEGYSVSREKKESFPLTVTSAQKNPTAFYLCASTAAVGGNTGELFFGEGSRLTVL.

The chain combines TRBV3-1 with TRBJ2-1, with D tentatively TRBD2 (6 bases). The CDR3 has 13 residues. Trimming left V 8 bases short and J 2 bases short, with 10 bases between. Germline V CDR1 and CDR2: LGHDT, YNNKEL (reference sequence). Written as DNA, the CDR3 is TGTGCCAGCCGCGGGATAACCTACAATGAGCAGTTCTTC. Its protein product is CASRGITYNEQFF.

The chain couples TRBV9 to TRBJ1-1; D unclear. The V and J ends lost 0 bases and 6 bases respectively, with 12 bases between them. This CDR3 comprises 14 residues. The germline V gene encodes CDR1 SGDLS and CDR2 YYNGEE. Written as DNA, the CDR3 is TGTGCCAGCAGCGTAGGGGGTTCACTCCCTGAAGCTTTCTTT. As protein: CASSVGGSLPEAFF.

The chain couples TRBV3-2 to TRBJ2-1; TRBD1, the table's D call, was not compared with the DNA. TRBV3-2 is designated a pseudogene. The CDR3 runs to 16 residues. The CDR3 protein is CASSLKGVSSYNEQFF. CDR3 nucleotide sequence: TGTGCCAGCAGCCTCAAGGGGGTAAGCTCCTACAATGAGCAGTTCTTC.

This clonotype was seen many times. The V call is TRBV20-1, the J call TRBJ1-5; D is perhaps TRBD1 (5 bases). This CDR3 comprises 13 residues. The V gene's germline CDR1 is DFQATT and CDR2 SNEGSKA (reference sequence). V gave up 4 bases and J gave up 3 bases, with 10 bases separating them. The CDR3 DNA reads TGCAGTGCTAAGCCCGGGACCAATCAGCCCCAGCATTTT. Translation: CSAKPGTNQPQHF.

This clonotype has a count of ten or more. The V call is TRBV18, the J call TRBJ2-1, with 9 bases fitting TRBD2. The CDR3 covers 15 residues. The V gene end was trimmed by 3 bases and the J gene end by 8 bases; junction bases not matched to a gene: 8. The germline CDR1 and CDR2 sequences are KGHSH and LQKENI. CDR3 amino acids: CASSPVKREDHEQFF. For the CDR3, the DNA is TGTGCCAGCTCACCGGTCAAGCGGGAGGATCATGAGCAGTTCTTC.

This clonotype was found many times. J is TRBJ1-1 and V is TRBV4-1, with D possibly being TRBD1 (6 bases). Germline-derived CDR1 and CDR2 are MGHRA and YSYEKL. The CDR3 spans 13 residues. V lost 4 bases to trimming and J lost 4 bases, with 10 bases between them. Written as DNA, the CDR3 is TGCGCCAGCAGCCGGGGGCCGGGCACTGAAGCTTTCTTT. Translating it yields CASSRGPGTEAFF.

In this sample, this clonotype turned up many times. The rearrangement joins TRBV7-8 to TRBJ2-2, with a weak D call TRBD1 (5 bases). The V end was cut by 1 base, the J end by 4 bases, with 13 bases between. CDR1 and CDR2 (germline): SGHVS, FQNEAQ. The CDR3 is 16 amino acids. The CDR3 is CASSLVDTIVTGELFF. CDR3 in DNA: TGTGCCAGCAGCTTAGTGGACACCATAGTCACCGGGGAGCTGTTTTTT.

This clonotype was found once. This may arise from a read error, as a much more abundant clone is one base away. The chain joins TRBV18 to TRBJ2-3, with D unclear. CDR1 and CDR2 from the germline V gene are KGHSH and LQKENI. The CDR3 covers 13 residues. As DNA, the CDR3 is TGTGCCAGCTCACCTGATGAGGCCGATACGCTGTATTTT. Translation gives CASSPDEADTLYF.

This clonotype was counted many times. This chain uses TRBV20-1 with TRBJ2-3; the match to TRBD1 covers 7 bases. CDR3 length: 12 amino acids. Germline V lookup: CDR1 DFQATT, CDR2 SNEGSKA (reference sequence). J gave up 4 bases and V 3 bases, and 1 base lay outside the gene matches. Written as DNA, the CDR3 is TGCAGTGCTAGGACAGGGTCAGATACGCAGTATTTT. Protein: CSARTGSDTQYF.

This clonotype was counted at least ten times. This chain uses TRBV28 with TRBJ2-2; D is perhaps TRBD2 (5 bases). V was trimmed by 7 bases and J by 6 bases, leaving 12 bases between them. This CDR3 is built from 13 residues. Germline V gives CDR1 MDHEN, CDR2 SYDVKM. In nucleotides, the CDR3 is TGTGCCAGCACCCTACGAGGGTCCGGGGAGCTGTTTTTT. It translates to CASTLRGSGELFF.

This clonotype has at least ten counts. The V call is TRBV6-2 or TRBV6-3, the J call TRBJ2-1, with TRBD2 matching over 9 bases. CDR3 size: 17 residues. V gave up 4 bases and J gave up 7 bases; unmatched junction bases: 14. The germline gives CDR1 MNHEY, CDR2 SVGEGT. The CDR3 coding sequence is TGTGCCAGCAGTTGGGTGTTAGGCGGGAGGGCCGGAAATGAGCAGTTCTTC. As protein: CASSWVLGGRAGNEQFF.